Each of the 15 T cell receptor beta chains below was sequenced from the same sample in a study of PD-1 blockade in mismatch repair-deficient tumors. Clones were sequenced by immunoSEQ multiplex PCR, and TCRdb holds only the in-frame ones, with some missing. The sample shows more than 40,000 clones, around 80% of them seen only once. The sequences come from peripheral blood, collected 4 weeks after starting pembrolizumab. The receptors shown here come from an adult with mismatch repair-deficient cancer.

The rearrangement links TRBV5-6 to TRBJ1-1; D is perhaps TRBD1 (6 bases). Germline V gene lookup returns CDR1 SGHDT and CDR2 YYEEEE. V was pared by 0 bases and J by 7 bases, with 19 bases between. This CDR3 has 16 amino acids. The CDR3 sequence: CASSLGGADGSDEAFF. Here the CDR3 DNA reads TGTGCCAGCAGCTTGGGGGGGGCTGATGGGTCGGATGAAGCTTTCTTT. Filled out from reference TRBV5-6 and TRBJ1-1, the complete variable domain reads DAGVTQSPTHLIKTRGQQVTLRCSPKSGHDTVSWYQQALGQGPQFIFQYYEEEERQRGNFPDRFSGHQFPNYSSELNVNALLLGDSALYLCASSLGGADGSDEAFFGQGTRLTVV.

The chain is built from TRBV7-8 and TRBJ2-3; tentative D call: TRBD2 (5 bases). Germline V gene data show CDR1 as SGHVS and CDR2 as FQNEAQ. This CDR3 comprises 15 residues. V lost 3 bases and J lost 2, with 12 bases in between. The CDR3 spells CASSLRELLTDTQYF. The CDR3 DNA reads TGTGCCAGCAGCTTGAGGGAACTTCTCACAGATACGCAGTATTTT.

This clone was picked up one time. The rearrangement joins TRBV5-4 to TRBJ1-1; 8 nucleotides match TRBD1. After removal of 1 base from V and 4 bases from J, the junction contained 6 bases not matched to a gene. Germline loops: CDR1 SGHNT, CDR2 YYREEE (reference sequence). The CDR3 runs to 15 residues. This CDR3 is CASSLPSGQGTEAFF. DNA of the CDR3: TGTGCCAGCAGCTTGCCCTCCGGACAGGGCACTGAAGCTTTCTTT.

This clone occurred a few times. The chain has TRBV6-5 and TRBJ1-5, with a tentative D call TRBD1 (6 bases). CDR3 length equals 15 residues. Deletions cut 9 bases from V and 2 bases from J, with 17 bases between. Germline CDR1 is MNHEY and CDR2 is SVGAGI. The CDR3 sequence is CASSMGALGNQPQHF. The DNA of the CDR3 is TGTGCCAGTTCAATGGGGGCGCTGGGCAATCAGCCCCAGCATTTT.

This sequence joins TRBV7-3 and TRBJ2-1; 8 positions agree with TRBD2. CDR3 length: 14 amino acids. Germline V gene lookup returns CDR1 SGHTA and CDR2 FQGTGA. V lost 0 bases and J lost 8; bases outside the gene matches: 3. For the CDR3, the DNA is TGTGCCAGCAGCTTAACTGACGGGAGGGATGAGCAGTTCTTC. Protein sequence: CASSLTDGRDEQFF.

This chain connects TRBV4-2 to TRBJ2-5; D remains unclear. V dropped 1 base and J dropped 5 bases, with 8 bases sitting between them. This CDR3 comprises 13 residues. CDR1 is LGHNA, CDR2 YNFKEQ, per germline. The CDR3 DNA sequence: TGTGCCAGCAGCCAAGTAGTCTGGGAGACCCAGTACTTC. This codes for CASSQVVWETQYF.

This sequence joins TRBV30 and TRBJ2-2, with D perhaps TRBD1 (5 bases). From germline, CDR1 is GTSNPN and CDR2 SVGIG (reference sequence). With 3 bases removed from V and 4 bases from J, the gap between germline ends came to 12 bases. The CDR3 spans 14 residues. The CDR3 spells CAWSHRFFTGELFF. The CDR3 region has the DNA TGTGCCTGGAGCCACAGGTTTTTCACCGGGGAGCTGTTTTTT.

This clone came up once. This chain uses TRBV5-5 with TRBJ1-1; tentative D call: TRBD1 (5 bases). The CDR3 has 14 amino acids. The germline V and J ends were trimmed by 3 bases and 4 bases, with 13 bases remaining between them. Germline-derived CDR1 and CDR2 are SGHKS and YYEKEE (reference sequence). The CDR3 protein is CASSWDGRFTEAFF. CDR3 DNA: TGTGCCAGCAGCTGGGACGGCCGGTTCACTGAAGCTTTCTTT.

This clone showed up just a few times. V usage is TRBV6-6 and J usage is TRBJ1-2; 9 bases are shared with TRBD1. The V gene's germline CDR1 is MNHNY and CDR2 SVGAGI (reference sequence). Losses at the gene ends were 5 bases for V and 13 bases for J; bases not matched to a gene: 14. The CDR3 is 14 amino acids. The DNA of the CDR3 is TGTGCCAGCAGTGGCCGGGACAGGGAGGAGGTTTGCACCTTC. Translated, it gives CASSGRDREEVCTF.

The chain joins TRBV11-2 to TRBJ2-2, with unresolved D. CDR3 length equals 16 residues. Germline loops: CDR1 SGHAT, CDR2 FQNNGV. V dropped 3 bases and J dropped 4 bases, with 15 bases sitting between them. The CDR3 spells CASSFRSASGTGELFF. The CDR3 region has the DNA TGTGCCAGCAGCTTTAGGTCGGCCTCAGGCACCGGGGAGCTGTTTTTT.

This clone was found once. The chain has TRBV4-2 and TRBJ2-3; TRBD2 matches at 7 bases. Germline CDR1 is LGHNA and CDR2 is YNFKEQ. Unmatched junction bases numbered 4, after V lost 3 bases and J lost 1 base. There are 15 residues in the CDR3. This chain's CDR3 is CASSHQRDGTDTQYF. The CDR3 nucleotides read TGTGCCAGCAGCCACCAGCGGGATGGCACAGATACGCAGTATTTT.

The chain is built from TRBV30 and TRBJ2-7; D may match TRBD1 or TRBD2 (5 bases each). V lost 2 bases and J lost 3, with 14 bases in between. Germline CDR1 and CDR2: GTSNPN and SVGIG (reference sequence). This CDR3 contains 14 residues. CDR3 loop: CAWSIGTANYEQYF. The CDR3 DNA reads as TGTGCCTGGAGTATCGGGACGGCGAACTACGAGCAGTACTTC.

This chain connects TRBV12-5 to TRBJ2-1; D is unclear. The CDR3 consists of 11 residues. Trimming cost V 3 bases and J 10 bases, with 7 bases left between them. CDR1 and CDR2 from the germline V gene are LGHNT and FRNRAP. The DNA for the CDR3 is TGTGCTAGTGGTTTACCGGGCGAGCAGTTCTTC. The encoded protein is CASGLPGEQFF.

This chain connects TRBV11-2 to TRBJ1-3; no firm D call. The CDR3 consists of 14 residues. The V end was cut by 1 base, the J end by 4 bases, with 8 bases between. CDR1 and CDR2 from the germline V gene are SGHAT and FQNNGV. Written as DNA, the CDR3 is TGTGCCAGCAGCTTAGGCGGGATGGGAAACACCATATATTTT. Residues: CASSLGGMGNTIYF.

This clone was counted between two and nine times. The chain combines TRBV11-2 with TRBJ2-1; no clear D. The CDR3 is 12 amino acids. V lost 5 bases and J 1 base, leaving 3 bases between the germline ends. Germline lookup yields CDR1 SGHAT and CDR2 FQNNGV. DNA for the CDR3: TGTGCCAGCAGCACGTCCTACAATGAGCAGTTCTTC. This sequence encodes CASSTSYNEQFF.